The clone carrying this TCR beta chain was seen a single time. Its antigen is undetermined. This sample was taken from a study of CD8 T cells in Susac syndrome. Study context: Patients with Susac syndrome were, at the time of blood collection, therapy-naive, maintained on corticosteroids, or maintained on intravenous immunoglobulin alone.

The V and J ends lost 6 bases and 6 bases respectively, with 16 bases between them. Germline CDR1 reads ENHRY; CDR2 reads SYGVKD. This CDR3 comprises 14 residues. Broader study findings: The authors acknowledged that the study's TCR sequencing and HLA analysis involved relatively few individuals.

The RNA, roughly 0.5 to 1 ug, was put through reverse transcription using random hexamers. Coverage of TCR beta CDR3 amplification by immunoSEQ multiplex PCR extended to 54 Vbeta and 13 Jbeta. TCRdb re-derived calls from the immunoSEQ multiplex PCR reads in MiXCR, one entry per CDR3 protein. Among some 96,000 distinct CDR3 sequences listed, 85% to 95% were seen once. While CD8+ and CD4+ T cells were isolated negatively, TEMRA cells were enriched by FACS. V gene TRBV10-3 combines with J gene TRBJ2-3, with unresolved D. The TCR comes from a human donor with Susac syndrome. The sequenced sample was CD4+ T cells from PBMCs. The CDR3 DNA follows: TGTGCCATCAGAGTAGGTGGGAATCAGGATACGCAGTATTTT. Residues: CAIRVGGNQDTQYF.